This TCR beta chain originates from a study of CD8 T cells in Susac syndrome. Study results and limitations: That the number of individuals in its TCR sequencing and HLA analysis was relatively small was acknowledged by the study.

After removal of 0 bases from V and 4 bases from J, the junction contained 4 bases not matched to a gene. Germline CDR1 SGDLS, CDR2 YYNGEE. This CDR3 is 15 amino acids long. As concerns this clonotype: Its antigen remains unknown.

The authors reverse transcribed about 0.5 to 1 ug RNA with random hexamers. By means of immunoSEQ multiplex PCR, TCR beta CDR3 spanning 54 Vbeta and 13 Jbeta underwent amplification. TCRdb called the immunoSEQ multiplex PCR reads again in MiXCR, with one record for every CDR3 protein. The table has about 200,000 distinct CDR3 sequences, over 90% seen once. TCR beta from blood CD8+ and CD4+ T cells was sequenced. The patients serving as multiple sclerosis controls were treatment-naive. They had stable or active relapsing-remitting disease and fulfilled revised McDonald criteria. The TCR comes from a human donor with multiple sclerosis. The sequenced sample was CD4+ T cells from PBMCs. The V call is TRBV9, the J call TRBJ2-5, with 9 bases matching TRBD1. CDR3 amino acids: CASSVVTGGRETQYF. CDR3 nucleotide sequence: TGTGCCAGCAGCGTAGTGACAGGGGGACGAGAGACCCAGTACTTC.